The clone carrying this T cell receptor (beta chain) was seen more than once but under ten times. Its antigen is currently unknown. Other DNA sequences within the sample encode an identical CDR3. The data originate from a study of shared clonotypes between healthy human individuals. Findings and limits, study-wide: Sharing across several donors was seen in around 5% of naive CD4 clonotypes.

Measured with immunoSEQ multiplex PCR; TCRdb has only the in-frame clones, and not every one. The data contain some 1.5 million clones, approximately 98% of them singletons. Per germline, CDR1 SGHTA and CDR2 FQGTGA. The length of the CDR3 is 15 residues. The V and J ends lost 1 base and 1 base respectively, with 7 bases between them. Donors had no recently reported acute infections or vaccinations and were HIV-negative. The chain employs TRBV7-3 and TRBJ2-2, with unresolved D. The TCR was taken from a man aged 30 to 45 in good health. The sample consisted of naive CD4+ T cells sorted from blood. As to subset: CD45RA+ positively selected. CDR3 sequence reads: CASSLSSGNTGELFF. CDR3 bases: TGTGCCAGCAGCTTAAGCTCGGGGAACACCGGGGAGCTGTTTTTT.